The present entry profiles one TCR beta chain with its context. The antigen is undetermined. CDR3 length: 17 amino acids. Germline V gene sequence: CDR1 LGHNA, CDR2 YNFKEQ. The V and J ends lost 2 bases and 4 bases, in that order; junction bases with no gene match: 11. This sample was included in a study of T cell responses to AZD1222 COVID-19 vaccine. Sequenced by immunoSEQ multiplex PCR; TCRdb stores in-frame clones only, minus some. The table lists over 110,000 clones, about 90% of them singletons. General study findings and limits: Spike-specific TCR breadth and depth both grew after two AZD1222 doses.

V gene TRBV4-2 combines with J gene TRBJ1-2; 9 nucleotides match TRBD1. The receptor's source is an adult who received the AZD1222 COVID-19 vaccine. Sequencing was performed on peripheral blood, taken 28 days after the second AZD1222 dose. The DNA for the CDR3 is TGTGCCAGCAGCCAAAGTCTCGGAACAGGGGGCGTCTATGGCTACACCTTC. Protein product: CASSQSLGTGGVYGYTF.